This T cell receptor beta chain is from a study of cytomegalovirus exposure and HLA in healthy donors. This PCR relied on a set of 60 Vbeta primers and 13 Jbeta primers. Sequencing used immunoSEQ multiplex PCR; TCRdb keeps in-frame clones, though not all of them. The data show roughly 250,000 clones, 84% seen once. Concerning this clone: Its antigen is as yet unknown.

V was pared by 0 bases and J by 8 bases, with 7 bases between. The CDR3 is 13 residues long. Germline CDR1 is LGHNA and CDR2 is YNFKEQ. Study-wide results and caveats: In a later analysis, compared with equally common non-associated chains, HLA-associated beta chains were more expanded. Investigators reported about 160 TCR beta chains as tied to cytomegalovirus. The study found most TCR sequences rare, yet found some public TCRs in many donors. Analyzed later, most CMV-associated TCR beta chains appeared HLA-restricted.

This sequence originates from a woman between 40 and 55 years old in good health and CMV-seropositive. Sequencing was carried out using PBMCs. This chain connects TRBV4-2 to TRBJ2-2; D may be TRBD1 (5 bases). CDR3 amino acids: CASSQDQGGELFF. CDR3 bases: TGTGCCAGCAGCCAAGATCAGGGAGGGGAGCTGTTTTTT.